This TCR beta chain is drawn from a study of T cell therapy after organ transplantation. For the study at large: T cells were expanded 2 to 3 weeks with 30 CMV class I/II epitopes.

General study results and limits: In nonresponders, reduced coverage from low CD8+ yield may limit detected expansions. Pretherapy CD8 clonality inversely correlated with its fold change after therapy.

Trimming left V 3 bases short and J 4 bases short, with 9 bases between. This CDR3 has 12 amino acids. The germline gives CDR1 GTSNPN, CDR2 SVGIG (reference sequence). The sample's time point: 20-29 weeks after completion of therapy. Drug-resistant or recurrent cytomegalovirus affected these solid-organ transplant recipient patients. The method was immunoSEQ multiplex PCR; TCRdb's version includes in-frame clones alone and lacks a portion of them. The repertoire consists of about 17,000 clones, with 85% occurring once and the leading ten covering about a third. As to this clone: Its target is not known.

The clonotype originates from a human patient who had received a solid organ transplant and had CMV disease. A share of the T cells may be of graft donor origin. The chain is built from TRBV30 and TRBJ1-2; D is undetermined. This material consisted of CD8+ T cells from blood, taken after autologous CMV-specific T cell therapy. The CDR3 here is CAWSATVYGYTF. The CDR3 coding sequence is TGTGCCTGGAGCGCGACGGTCTATGGCTACACCTTC.